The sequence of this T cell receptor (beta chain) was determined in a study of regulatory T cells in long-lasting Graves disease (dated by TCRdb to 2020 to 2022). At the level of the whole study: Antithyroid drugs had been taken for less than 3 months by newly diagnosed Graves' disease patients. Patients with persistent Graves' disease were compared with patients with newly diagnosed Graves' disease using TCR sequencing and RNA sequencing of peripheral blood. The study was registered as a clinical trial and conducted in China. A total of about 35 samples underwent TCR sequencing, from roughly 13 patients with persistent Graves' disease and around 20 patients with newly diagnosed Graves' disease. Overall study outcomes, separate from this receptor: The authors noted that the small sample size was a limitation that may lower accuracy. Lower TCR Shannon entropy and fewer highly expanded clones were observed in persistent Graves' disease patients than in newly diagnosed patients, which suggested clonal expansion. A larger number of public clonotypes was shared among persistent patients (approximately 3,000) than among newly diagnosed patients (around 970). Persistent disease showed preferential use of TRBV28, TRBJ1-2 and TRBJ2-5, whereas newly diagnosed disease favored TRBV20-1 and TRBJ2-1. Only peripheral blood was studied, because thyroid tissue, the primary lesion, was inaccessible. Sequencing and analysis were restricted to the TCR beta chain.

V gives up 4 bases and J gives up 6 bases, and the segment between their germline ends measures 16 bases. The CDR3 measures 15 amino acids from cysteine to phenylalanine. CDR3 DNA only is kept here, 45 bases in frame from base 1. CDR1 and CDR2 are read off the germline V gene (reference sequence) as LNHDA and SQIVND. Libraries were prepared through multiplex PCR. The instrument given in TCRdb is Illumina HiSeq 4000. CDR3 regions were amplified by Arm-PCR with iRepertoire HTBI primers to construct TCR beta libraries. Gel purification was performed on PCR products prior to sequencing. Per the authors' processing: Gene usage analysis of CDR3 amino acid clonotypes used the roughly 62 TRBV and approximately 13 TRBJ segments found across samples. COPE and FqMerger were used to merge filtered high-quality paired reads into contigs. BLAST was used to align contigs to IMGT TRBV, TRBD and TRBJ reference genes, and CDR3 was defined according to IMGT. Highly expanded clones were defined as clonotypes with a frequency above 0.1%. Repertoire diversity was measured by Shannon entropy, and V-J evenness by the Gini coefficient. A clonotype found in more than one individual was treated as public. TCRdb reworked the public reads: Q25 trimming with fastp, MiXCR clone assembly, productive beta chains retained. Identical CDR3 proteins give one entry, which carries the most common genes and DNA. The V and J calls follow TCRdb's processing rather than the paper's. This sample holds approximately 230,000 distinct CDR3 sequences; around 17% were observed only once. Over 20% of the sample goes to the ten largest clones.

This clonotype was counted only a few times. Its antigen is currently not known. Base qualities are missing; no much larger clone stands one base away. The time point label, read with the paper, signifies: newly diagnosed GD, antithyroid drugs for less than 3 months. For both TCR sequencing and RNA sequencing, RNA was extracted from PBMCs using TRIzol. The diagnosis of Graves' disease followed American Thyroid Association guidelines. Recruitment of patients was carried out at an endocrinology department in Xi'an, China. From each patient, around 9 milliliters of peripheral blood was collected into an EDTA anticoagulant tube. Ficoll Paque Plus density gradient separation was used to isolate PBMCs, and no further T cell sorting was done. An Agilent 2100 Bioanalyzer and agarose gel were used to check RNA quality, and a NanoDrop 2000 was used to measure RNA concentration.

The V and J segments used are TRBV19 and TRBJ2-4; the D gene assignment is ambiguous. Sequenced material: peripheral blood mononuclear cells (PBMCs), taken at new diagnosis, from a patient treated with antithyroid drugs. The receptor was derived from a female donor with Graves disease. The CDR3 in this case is CASSTPGESLNIQYF. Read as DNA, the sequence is TGTGCCAGTAGTACCCCCGGCGAAAGCTTAAACATTCAGTACTTC.